This TCR beta chain appears in the sequencing data of a study of blood T cells in healthy people across ages. This clonotype was observed a few times. The CDR3 is 16 residues long. CDR1 and CDR2 (germline): MNHEY, SVGEGT. V gave up 6 bases and J gave up 2 bases, with 20 bases separating them. A second PCR, run for 7 to 11 cycles, used a sample-barcoded 5' primer plus a J-beta primer mix. A single record per CDR3 protein comes from TCRdb applying MiXCR to the 5' RACE reads. This table holds 1.5 million to 2 million distinct CDR3 sequences, about 49% found once. The TCR originated in a woman aged 40 to 50 in good health. The sample was blood. This chain joins TRBV6-2 or TRBV6-3 and TRBJ2-7; no definite D call. CDR3 bases: TGTGCCAGCAGCCCCGTGTCGGTCAGTTTTGCCTACGAGCAGTACTTC. Residues: CASSPVSVSFAYEQYF.